This T cell receptor beta chain was captured in a study of response to subunit inactivated influenza vaccine. Study outcomes and limitations: Few additional T cells are recruited per seasonal influenza vaccination, authors suggested.

TCRdb reprocessed the RT-PCR reads via MiXCR and lists one record per CDR3 protein. The table lists over 800,000 distinct CDR3 sequences, about 20% of them singletons, with 10% in the top ten. The germline V gene encodes CDR1 SNHLY and CDR2 FYNNEI. This CDR3 comprises 13 residues. V lost 4 bases, J lost 9 bases, and 13 bases lay in between. To note about this clonotype: No antigen is known for it.

This chain links TRBV2 with TRBJ2-1; a weak D match, TRBD2 (5 bases). The sequence was obtained from a man aged 50 or older who received an inactivated influenza vaccine. Sequenced material: PBMCs from blood, taken around 5 days after vaccination. CDR3 DNA: TGTGCCAGCAGTGCACGGCTAGCTCGTGAGCAGTTCTTC. This codes for CASSARLAREQFF.